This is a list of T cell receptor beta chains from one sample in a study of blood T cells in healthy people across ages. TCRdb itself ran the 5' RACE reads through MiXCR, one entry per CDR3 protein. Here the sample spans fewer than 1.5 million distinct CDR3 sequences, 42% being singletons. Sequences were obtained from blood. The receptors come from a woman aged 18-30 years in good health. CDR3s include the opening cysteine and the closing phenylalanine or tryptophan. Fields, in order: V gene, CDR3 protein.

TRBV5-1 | CASSTLTSQETQYF
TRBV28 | CASRLNAEQYF
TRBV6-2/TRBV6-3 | CASLFDRGTQETQYF
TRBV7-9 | CASSPETGVNTEAFF
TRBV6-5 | CASRGLAGVGVNEQFF
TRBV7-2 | CASSLLPGLQAEQYF
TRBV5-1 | CASSLDRENGETQYF
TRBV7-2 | CASSLTRAEGGYNEQFF
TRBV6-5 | CASSYPGGGGLTDTQYF
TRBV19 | CASSIGYGETQYF
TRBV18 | CASSPTTQGFGNQPQHF